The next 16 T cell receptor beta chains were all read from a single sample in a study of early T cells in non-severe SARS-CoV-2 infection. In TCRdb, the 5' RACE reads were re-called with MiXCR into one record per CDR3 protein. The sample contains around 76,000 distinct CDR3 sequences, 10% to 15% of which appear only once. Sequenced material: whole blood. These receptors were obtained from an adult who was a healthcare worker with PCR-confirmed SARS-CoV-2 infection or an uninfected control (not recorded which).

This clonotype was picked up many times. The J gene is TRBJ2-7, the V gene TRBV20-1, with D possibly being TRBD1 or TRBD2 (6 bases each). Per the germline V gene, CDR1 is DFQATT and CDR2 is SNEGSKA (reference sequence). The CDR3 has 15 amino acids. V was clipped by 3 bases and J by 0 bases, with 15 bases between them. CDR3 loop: CSASGGGRGSYEQYF. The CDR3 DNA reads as TGCAGTGCTAGCGGAGGGGGACGGGGCTCCTACGAGCAGTACTTC.

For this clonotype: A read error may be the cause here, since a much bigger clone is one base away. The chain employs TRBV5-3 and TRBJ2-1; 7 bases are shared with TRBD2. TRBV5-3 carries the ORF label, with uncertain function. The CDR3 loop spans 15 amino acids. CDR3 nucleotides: TGTGCCAGAATCTTAGGGCGGGAGACCCACAATGAGCCGTTCTTC. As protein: CARILGRETHNEPFF.

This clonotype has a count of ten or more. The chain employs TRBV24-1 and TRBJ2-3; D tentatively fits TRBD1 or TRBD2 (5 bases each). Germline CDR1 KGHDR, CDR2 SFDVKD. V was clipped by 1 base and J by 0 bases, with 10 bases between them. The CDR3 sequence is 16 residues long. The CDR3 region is CATSDFGGASTDTQYF. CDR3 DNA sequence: TGTGCCACCAGTGATTTTGGGGGAGCGAGCACAGATACGCAGTATTTT.

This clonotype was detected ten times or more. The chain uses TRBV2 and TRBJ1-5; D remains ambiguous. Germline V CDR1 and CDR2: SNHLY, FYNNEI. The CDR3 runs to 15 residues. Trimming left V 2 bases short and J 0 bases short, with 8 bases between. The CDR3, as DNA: TGTGCCAGCAGTGAAAGGCAGATTAGCAATCAGCCCCAGCATTTT. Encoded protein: CASSERQISNQPQHF.

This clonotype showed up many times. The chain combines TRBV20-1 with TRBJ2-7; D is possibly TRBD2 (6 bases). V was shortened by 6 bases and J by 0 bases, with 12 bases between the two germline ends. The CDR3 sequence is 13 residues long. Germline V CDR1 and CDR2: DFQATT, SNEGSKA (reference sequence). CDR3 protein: CSANRDSSYEQYF. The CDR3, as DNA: TGCAGTGCGAATCGGGACTCCTCCTACGAGCAGTACTTC.

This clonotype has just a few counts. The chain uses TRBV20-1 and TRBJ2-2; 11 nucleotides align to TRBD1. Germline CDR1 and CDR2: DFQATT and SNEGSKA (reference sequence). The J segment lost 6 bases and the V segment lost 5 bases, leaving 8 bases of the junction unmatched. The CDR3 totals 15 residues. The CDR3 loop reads CSAPGQGARAGELFF. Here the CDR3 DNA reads TGCAGTGCTCCTGGACAGGGGGCCAGGGCCGGGGAGCTGTTTTTT.

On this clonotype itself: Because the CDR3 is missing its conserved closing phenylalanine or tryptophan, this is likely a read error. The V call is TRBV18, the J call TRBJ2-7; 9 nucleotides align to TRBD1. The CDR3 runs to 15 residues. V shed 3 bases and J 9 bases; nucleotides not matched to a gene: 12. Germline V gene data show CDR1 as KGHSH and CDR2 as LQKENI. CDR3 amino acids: CASSPPTGQGRVQYL. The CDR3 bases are TGTGCCAGCTCACCCCCAACAGGACAGGGGAGGGTGCAGTACTTG.

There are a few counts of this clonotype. The CDR3 region is CSVDIATSYEQYF. The CDR3 coding sequence is TGCAGCGTTGACATAGCCACTAGTTACGAGCAGTACTTC. This chain links TRBV29-1 with TRBJ2-7; possible D gene TRBD2, 5 bases. Germline CDR1 reads SQVTM; CDR2 reads ANQGSEA. The ends were cut back, 3 bases at V and 4 bases at J, with 13 bases in the middle. CDR3 size: 13 residues.

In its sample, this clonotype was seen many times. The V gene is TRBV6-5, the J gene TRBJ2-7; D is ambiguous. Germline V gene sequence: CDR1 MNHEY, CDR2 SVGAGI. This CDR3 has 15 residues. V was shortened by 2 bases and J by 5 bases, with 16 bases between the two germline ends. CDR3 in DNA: TGTGCCAGCAGTTACAAGAGCTTTCGGGTACACGAGCAGTACTTC. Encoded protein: CASSYKSFRVHEQYF.

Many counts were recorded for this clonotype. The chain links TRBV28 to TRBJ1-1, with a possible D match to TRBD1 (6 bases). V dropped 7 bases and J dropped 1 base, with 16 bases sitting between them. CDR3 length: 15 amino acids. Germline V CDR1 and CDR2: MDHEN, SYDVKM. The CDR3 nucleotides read TGTGCCAGCAAGGGGGGGGCATATCCGAACACTGAAGCTTTCTTT. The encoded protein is CASKGGAYPNTEAFF.

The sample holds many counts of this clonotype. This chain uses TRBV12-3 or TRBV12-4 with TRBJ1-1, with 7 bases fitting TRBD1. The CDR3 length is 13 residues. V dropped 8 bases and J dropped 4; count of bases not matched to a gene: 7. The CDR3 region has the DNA TGTGCCAGCGCTGGACAGGCCATCACTGAAGCTTTCTTT. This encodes CASAGQAITEAFF.

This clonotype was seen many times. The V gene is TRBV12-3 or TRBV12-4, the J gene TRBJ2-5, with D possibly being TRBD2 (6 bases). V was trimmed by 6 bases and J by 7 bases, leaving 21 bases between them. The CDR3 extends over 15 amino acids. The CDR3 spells CASSPGRTAGLTQYF. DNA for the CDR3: TGTGCCAGCAGCCCGGGGAGGACTGCAGGATTGACCCAGTACTTC.

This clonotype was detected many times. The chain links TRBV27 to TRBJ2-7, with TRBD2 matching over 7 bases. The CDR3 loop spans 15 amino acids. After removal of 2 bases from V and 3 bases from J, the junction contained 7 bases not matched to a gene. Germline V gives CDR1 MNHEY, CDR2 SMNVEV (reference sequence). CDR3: CASSLRASGNYEQYF. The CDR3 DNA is TGTGCCAGCAGTTTACGGGCTAGCGGCAACTACGAGCAGTACTTC.

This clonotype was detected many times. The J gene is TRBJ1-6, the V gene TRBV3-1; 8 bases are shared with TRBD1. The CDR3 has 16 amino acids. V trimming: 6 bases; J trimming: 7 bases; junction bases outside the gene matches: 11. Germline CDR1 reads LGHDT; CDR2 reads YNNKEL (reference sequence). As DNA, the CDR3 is TGTGCCAGCAGGTACGGGACAGGACACTCCAATTCACCCCTCCACTTT. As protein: CASRYGTGHSNSPLHF.

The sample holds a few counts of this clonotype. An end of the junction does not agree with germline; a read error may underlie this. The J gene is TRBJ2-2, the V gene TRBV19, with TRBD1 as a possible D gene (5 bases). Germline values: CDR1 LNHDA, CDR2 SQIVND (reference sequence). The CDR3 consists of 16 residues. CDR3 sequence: CASSRDSRQNNGELFF. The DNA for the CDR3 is TGTGCCAGTAGTCGAGACAGCCGACAGAACAACGGGGAGCTGTTTTTT.

The CDR3 reads CASSEDGGAFF. CDR3 sequence (DNA): TGCGCCAGCAGTGAGGACGGTGGAGCTTTCTTT. V gene TRBV10-2 combines with J gene TRBJ1-1; D call uncertain. This CDR3 is built from 11 residues. Trimming shortened V by 2 bases and J by 10 bases, and 8 bases separated the two germline ends. CDR1 is WSHSY and CDR2 is SAAADI in the germline V gene.